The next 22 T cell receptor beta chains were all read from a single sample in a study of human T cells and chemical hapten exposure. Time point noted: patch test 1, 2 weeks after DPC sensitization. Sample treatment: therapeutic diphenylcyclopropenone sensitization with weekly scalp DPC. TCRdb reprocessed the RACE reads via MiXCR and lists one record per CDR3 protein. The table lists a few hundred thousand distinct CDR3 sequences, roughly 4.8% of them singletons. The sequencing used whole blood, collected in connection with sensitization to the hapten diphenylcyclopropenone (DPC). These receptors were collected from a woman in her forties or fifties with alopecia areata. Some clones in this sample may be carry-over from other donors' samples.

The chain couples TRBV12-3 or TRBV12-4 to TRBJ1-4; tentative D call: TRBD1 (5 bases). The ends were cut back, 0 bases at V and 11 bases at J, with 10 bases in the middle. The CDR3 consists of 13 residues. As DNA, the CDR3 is TGTGCCAGCAGTTTAGCGGCCAGGGAGAAACTGTTTTTT. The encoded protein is CASSLAAREKLFF.

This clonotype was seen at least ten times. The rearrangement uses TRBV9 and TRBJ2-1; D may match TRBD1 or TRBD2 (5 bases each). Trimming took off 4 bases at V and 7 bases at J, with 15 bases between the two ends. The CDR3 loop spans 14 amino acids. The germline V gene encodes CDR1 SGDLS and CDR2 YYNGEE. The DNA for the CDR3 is TGTGCCAGCAGCTCAGGGACCATCTTGAATGAGCAGTTCTTC. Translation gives CASSSGTILNEQFF.

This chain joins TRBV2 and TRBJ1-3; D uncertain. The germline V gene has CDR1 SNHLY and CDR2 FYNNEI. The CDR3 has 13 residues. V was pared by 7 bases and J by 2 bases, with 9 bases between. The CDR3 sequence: CASTSGPGNTIYF. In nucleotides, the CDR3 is TGTGCCAGCACAAGTGGGCCTGGAAACACCATATATTTT.

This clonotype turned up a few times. The CDR3 reads CASSPSPSLLYEQYF. CDR3 coding DNA: TGTGCCAGCAGCCCAAGTCCCTCCCTACTCTACGAGCAGTACTTC. The chain combines TRBV6-5 with TRBJ2-7; unclear D gene. The CDR3 sequence is 15 residues long. Trimming shortened V by 6 bases and J by 3 bases, and 18 bases separated the two germline ends. Germline CDR1 reads MNHEY; CDR2 reads SVGAGI.

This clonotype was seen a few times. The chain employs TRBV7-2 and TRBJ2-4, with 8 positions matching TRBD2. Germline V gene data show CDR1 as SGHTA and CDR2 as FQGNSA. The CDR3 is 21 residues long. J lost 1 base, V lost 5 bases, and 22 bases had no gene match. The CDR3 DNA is TGTGCCAGCAGCCCCAAGTTGGGGATTAGCGGGGCCCTTCAGGCCAAAAACATTCAGTACTTC. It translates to CASSPKLGISGALQAKNIQYF.

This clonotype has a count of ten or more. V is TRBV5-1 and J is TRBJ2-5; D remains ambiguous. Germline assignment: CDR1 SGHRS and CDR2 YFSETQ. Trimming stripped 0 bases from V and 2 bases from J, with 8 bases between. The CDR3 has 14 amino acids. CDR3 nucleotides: TGCGCCAGCAGCTTGGTTCAGAGTCAAGAGACCCAGTACTTC. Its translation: CASSLVQSQETQYF. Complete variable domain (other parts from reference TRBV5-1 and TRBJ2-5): KAGVTQTPRYLIKTRGQQVTLSCSPISGHRSVSWYQQTPGQGLQFLFEYFSETQRNKGNFPGRFSGRQFSNSRSEMNVSTLELGDSALYLCASSLVQSQETQYFGPGTRLLVL.

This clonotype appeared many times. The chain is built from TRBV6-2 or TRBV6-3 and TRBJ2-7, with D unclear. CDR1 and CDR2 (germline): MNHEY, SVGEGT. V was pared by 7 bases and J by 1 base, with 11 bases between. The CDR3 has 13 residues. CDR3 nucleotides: TGTGCCAGCACTCGAGCCGGGTCCTACGAGCAGTACTTC. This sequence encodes CASTRAGSYEQYF.

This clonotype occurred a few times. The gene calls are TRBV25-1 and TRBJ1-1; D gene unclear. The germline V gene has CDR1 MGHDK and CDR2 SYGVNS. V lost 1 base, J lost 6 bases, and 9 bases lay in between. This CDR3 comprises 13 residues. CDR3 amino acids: CASSEFGLAEAFF. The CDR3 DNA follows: TGTGCCAGCAGTGAATTCGGTCTGGCTGAAGCTTTCTTT.

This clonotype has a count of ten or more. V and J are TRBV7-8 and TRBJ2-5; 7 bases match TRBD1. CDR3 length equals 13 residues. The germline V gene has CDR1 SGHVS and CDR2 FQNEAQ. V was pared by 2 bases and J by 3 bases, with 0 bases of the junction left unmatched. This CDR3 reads CASSLQGEETQYF. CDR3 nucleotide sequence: TGTGCCAGCAGCTTACAGGGGGAAGAGACCCAGTACTTC. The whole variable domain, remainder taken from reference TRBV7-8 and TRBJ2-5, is GAGVSQSPRYKVAKRGQDVALRCDPISGHVSLFWYQQALGQGPEFLTYFQNEAQLDKSGLPSDRFFAERPEGSVSTLKIQRTQQEDSAVYLCASSLQGEETQYFGPGTRLLVL.

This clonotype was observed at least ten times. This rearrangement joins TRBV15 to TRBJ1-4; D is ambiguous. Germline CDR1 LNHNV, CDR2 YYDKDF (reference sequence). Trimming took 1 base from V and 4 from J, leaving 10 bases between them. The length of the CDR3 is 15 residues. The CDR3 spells CATSRAAQLNEKLFF. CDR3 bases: TGTGCCACCAGCAGAGCGGCACAGCTTAATGAAAAACTGTTTTTT.

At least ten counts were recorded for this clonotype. The CDR3 nucleotides are TGTGCCAGCACCGGACAGGCCTATGGCTACACCTTC. The encoded protein is CASTGQAYGYTF. The chain employs TRBV7-3 and TRBJ1-2, with 7 positions matching TRBD1. The CDR3 runs to 12 residues. Germline V gene data show CDR1 as SGHTA and CDR2 as FQGTGA. V lost 7 bases and J lost 4; bases outside the gene matches: 3.

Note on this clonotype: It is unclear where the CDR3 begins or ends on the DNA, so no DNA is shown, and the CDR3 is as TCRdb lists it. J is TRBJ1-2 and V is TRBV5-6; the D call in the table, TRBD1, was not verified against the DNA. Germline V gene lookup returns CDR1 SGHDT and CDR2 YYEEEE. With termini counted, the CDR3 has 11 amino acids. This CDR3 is CASTGVYGCTF.

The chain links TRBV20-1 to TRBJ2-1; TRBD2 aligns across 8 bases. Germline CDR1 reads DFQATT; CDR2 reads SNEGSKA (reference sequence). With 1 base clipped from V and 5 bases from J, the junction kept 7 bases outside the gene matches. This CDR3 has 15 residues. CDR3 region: CSARVVGRVDNEQFF. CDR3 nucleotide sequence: TGCAGTGCTAGAGTCGTCGGGAGGGTCGACAATGAGCAGTTCTTC.

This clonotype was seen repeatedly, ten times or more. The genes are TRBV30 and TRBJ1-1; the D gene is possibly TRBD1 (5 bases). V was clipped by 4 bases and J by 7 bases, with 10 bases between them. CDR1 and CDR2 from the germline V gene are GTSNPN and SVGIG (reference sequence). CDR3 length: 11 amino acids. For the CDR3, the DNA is TGTGCCTGGAACCGACAGTATGAAGCTTTCTTT. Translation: CAWNRQYEAFF.

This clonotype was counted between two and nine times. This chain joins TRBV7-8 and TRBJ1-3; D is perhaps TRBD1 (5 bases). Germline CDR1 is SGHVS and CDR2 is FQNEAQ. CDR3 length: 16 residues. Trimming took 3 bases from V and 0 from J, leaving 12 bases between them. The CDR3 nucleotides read TGTGCCAGCAGCTTCCGGGCAGGGCGCTCTGGAAACACCATATATTTT. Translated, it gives CASSFRAGRSGNTIYF.

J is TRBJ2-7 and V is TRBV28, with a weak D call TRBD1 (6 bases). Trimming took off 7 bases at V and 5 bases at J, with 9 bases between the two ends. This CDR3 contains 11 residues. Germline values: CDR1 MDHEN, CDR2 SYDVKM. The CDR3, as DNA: TGTGCCAGCATCAGGGGTAACGAGCAGTACTTC. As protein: CASIRGNEQYF.

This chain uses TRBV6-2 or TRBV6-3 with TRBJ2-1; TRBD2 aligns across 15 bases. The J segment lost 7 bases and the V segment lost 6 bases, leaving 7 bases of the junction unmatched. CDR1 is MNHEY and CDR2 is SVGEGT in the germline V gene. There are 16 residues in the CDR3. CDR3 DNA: TGTGCCAGCAGGAACTCCGGGACTAGCGGGAGGAATGAGCAGTTCTTC. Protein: CASRNSGTSGRNEQFF.

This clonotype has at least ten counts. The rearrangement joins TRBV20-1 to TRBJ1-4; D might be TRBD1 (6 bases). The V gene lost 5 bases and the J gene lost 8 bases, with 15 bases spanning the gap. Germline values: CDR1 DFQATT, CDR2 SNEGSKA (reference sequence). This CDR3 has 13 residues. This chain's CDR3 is CSAVRQVDEKLFF. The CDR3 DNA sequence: TGCAGTGCTGTCCGACAGGTAGACGAAAAACTGTTTTTT.

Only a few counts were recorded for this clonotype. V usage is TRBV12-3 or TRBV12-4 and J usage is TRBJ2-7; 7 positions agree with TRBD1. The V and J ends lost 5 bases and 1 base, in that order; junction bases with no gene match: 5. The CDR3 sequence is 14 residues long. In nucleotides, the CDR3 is TGTGCCAGCAGTCCCTCGGACAGGTCCTACGAGCAGTACTTC. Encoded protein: CASSPSDRSYEQYF.

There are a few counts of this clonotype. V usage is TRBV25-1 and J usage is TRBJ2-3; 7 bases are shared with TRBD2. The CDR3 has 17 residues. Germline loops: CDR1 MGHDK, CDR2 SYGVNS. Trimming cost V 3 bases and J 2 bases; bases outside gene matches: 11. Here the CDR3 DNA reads TGTGCCAGCAGTGAGTTCGGGAGGCTAGCGGCCACAGATACGCAGTATTTT. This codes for CASSEFGRLAATDTQYF.

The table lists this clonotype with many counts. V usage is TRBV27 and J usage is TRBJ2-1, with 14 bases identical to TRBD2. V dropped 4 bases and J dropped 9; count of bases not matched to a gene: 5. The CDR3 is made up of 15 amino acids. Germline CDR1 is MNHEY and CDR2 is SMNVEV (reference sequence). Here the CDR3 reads CASSSGLAGESEQFF. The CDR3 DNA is TGTGCCAGCAGTTCGGGACTAGCGGGGGAGAGTGAGCAGTTCTTC.

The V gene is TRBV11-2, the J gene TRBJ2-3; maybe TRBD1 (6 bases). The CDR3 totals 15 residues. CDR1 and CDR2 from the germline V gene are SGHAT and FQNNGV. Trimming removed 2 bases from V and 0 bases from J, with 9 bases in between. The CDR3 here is CASSLIGQSTDTQYF. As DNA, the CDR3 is TGTGCCAGCAGCTTAATTGGACAGAGCACAGATACGCAGTATTTT.